One TCR beta chain is described in this entry. In the study's own analysis: Reference gene primer amplification gave nucleated cell count estimates. TCRdb's copy holds only in-frame clones and misses some; the assay was immunoSEQ multiplex PCR. That table gives V, J and clone size, and the DNA gave D and trimming. The table includes roughly 250,000 clones, roughly four fifths detected once. Germline V gene lookup returns CDR1 LNHDA and CDR2 SQIVND (reference sequence). The CDR3 runs 14 residues. The junction had 3 bases not matched to a gene; V was cut back by 7 bases and J by 1 base. These data originate in a study of blood T cell repertoires in COVID-19. Overall study context: Material from acute and convalescent COVID-19 was sourced from the United States, Italy and Spain. From T cells, B-cell-depleted T cells, or PBMCs came the material, which was cDNA or gDNA.

The TCR comes from a woman between 65 and 79 years old with acute or convalescent COVID-19. This chain connects TRBV19 to TRBJ2-7; 11 nucleotides match TRBD1. Sequencing was carried out using peripheral blood. The CDR3 loop is CASKRDRGSYEQYF. The CDR3 region has the DNA TGTGCCAGTAAGAGGGACAGGGGGTCCTACGAGCAGTACTTC. The complete variable domain, with remaining parts taken from reference TRBV19 and TRBJ2-7, reads DGGITQSPKYLFRKEGQNVTLSCEQNLNHDAMYWYRQDPGQGLRLIYYSQIVNDFQKGDIAEGYSVSREKKESFPLTVTSAQKNPTAFYLCASKRDRGSYEQYFGPGTRLTVT.